The 8 T cell receptor beta chains reported below all come from one sample, sequenced in a study of blood T cells in healthy people across ages. The second PCR ran about 6 to 12 cycles with a sample-barcoded 5' primer and J-beta primers. MiXCR was run by TCRdb on the 5' RACE reads, yielding one entry per CDR3 protein. The sample has fewer than 600,000 distinct CDR3 sequences; approximately 26% are singletons. These same records also appear under a second study, on T cells of mothers and their children.

The sequencing input was blood. The source is a boy between 2 and 10 years old in good health.

The chain combines TRBV7-8 with TRBJ1-5; possibly TRBD1 for D (5 bases). Germline CDR1 reads SGHVS; CDR2 reads FQNEAQ. This CDR3 region has 15 residues. The V end was cut by 5 bases, the J end by 0 bases, with 11 bases between. Here the CDR3 DNA reads TGTGCCAGCAGCATAAGGGGAGATAGCAATCAGCCCCAGCATTTT. Translation: CASSIRGDSNQPQHF.

This chain links TRBV5-1 with TRBJ2-1; tentative D call: TRBD1 (5 bases). This CDR3 region has 14 residues. V was clipped by 7 bases and J by 4 bases, with 15 bases between them. Germline V gene sequence: CDR1 SGHRS, CDR2 YFSETQ. The CDR3 loop reads CASRFGATYNEQFF. CDR3 nucleotides: TGCGCCAGCCGGTTTGGGGCTACTTACAATGAGCAGTTCTTC.

The rearrangement joins TRBV12-3 or TRBV12-4 to TRBJ2-3; D unresolved. This CDR3 has 12 amino acids. V was cut by 3 bases and J by 3 bases, with 4 bases left in between. The CDR3 DNA reads as TGTGCCAGCAGTTTCTTTACAGATACGCAGTATTTT. Translated, it gives CASSFFTDTQYF.

This clonotype was seen only a few times. CDR3 residues: CASSEIRGFGFF. The CDR3 region has the DNA TGTGCCAGCAGTGAAATTCGGGGATTCGGGTTCTTC. The rearrangement uses TRBV6-1 and TRBJ2-1, with D perhaps matching TRBD2 (5 bases). Germline V gene sequence: CDR1 MNHNS, CDR2 SASEGT. The CDR3 is 12 residues long. V lost 2 bases, J lost 15 bases, and 14 bases lay in between.

Many counts were recorded for this clonotype. This chain links TRBV10-3 with TRBJ2-5; D is unclear. This CDR3 has 16 amino acids. Germline lookup yields CDR1 ENHRY and CDR2 SYGVKD. V dropped 4 bases and J dropped 4 bases, with 19 bases sitting between them. This CDR3 reads CAISVAYSAPGETQYF. CDR3 nucleotide sequence: TGTGCCATCAGTGTCGCTTATTCAGCGCCTGGAGAGACCCAGTACTTC.

This clonotype was recorded a few times. This sequence joins TRBV12-3 or TRBV12-4 and TRBJ2-7, with TRBD2 as a possible D gene (5 bases). Trimming removed 3 bases from V and 6 bases from J, with 12 bases in between. The CDR3 runs 13 residues. CDR3 coding DNA: TGTGCCAGCAGTTTTTACCCTCGGGGCGAGCAGTACTTC. It yields the protein CASSFYPRGEQYF.

This clonotype was detected a few times. The chain joins TRBV6-5 to TRBJ2-3; D unresolved. CDR1 and CDR2 (germline): MNHEY, SVGAGI. The ends were cut back, 6 bases at V and 5 bases at J, with 12 bases in the middle. The CDR3 is 13 residues long. This CDR3 is CASRPLIRDTQYF. The CDR3, as DNA: TGTGCCAGCAGGCCCTTGATCCGAGATACGCAGTATTTT.

The J gene is TRBJ2-2, the V gene TRBV27; 11 nucleotides align to TRBD1. The CDR3 loop spans 15 amino acids. Germline trimming cut 6 bases from V and 7 bases from J; bases unmatched to any gene: 7. Germline CDR1 MNHEY, CDR2 SMNVEV (reference sequence). Here the CDR3 reads CASRWTGGYGGELFF. CDR3 in DNA: TGTGCCAGCAGATGGACAGGGGGCTATGGCGGGGAGCTGTTTTTT.